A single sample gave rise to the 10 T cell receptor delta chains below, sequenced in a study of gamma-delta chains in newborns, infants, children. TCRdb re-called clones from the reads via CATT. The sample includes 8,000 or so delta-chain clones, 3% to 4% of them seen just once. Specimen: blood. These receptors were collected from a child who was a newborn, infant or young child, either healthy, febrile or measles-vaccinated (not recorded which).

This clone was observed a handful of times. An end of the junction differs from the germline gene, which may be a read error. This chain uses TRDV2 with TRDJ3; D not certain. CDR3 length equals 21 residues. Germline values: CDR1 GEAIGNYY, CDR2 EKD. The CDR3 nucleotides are TGTGCCTGTGGCACCGTCGAGGGCTACTTGTCCAGCTCCTGGGACACCCGACAGATGTTTTTC. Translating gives CACGTVEGYLSSSWDTRQMFF.

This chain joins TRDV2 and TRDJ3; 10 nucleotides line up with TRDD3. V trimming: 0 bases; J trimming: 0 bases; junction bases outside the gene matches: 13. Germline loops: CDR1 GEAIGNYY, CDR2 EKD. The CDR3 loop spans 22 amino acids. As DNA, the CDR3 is TGTGCCTGTGACACCGCCGGGGTGGGGGATACTCTTAACTCCTGGGACACCCGACAGATGTTTTTC. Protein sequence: CACDTAGVGDTLNSWDTRQMFF.

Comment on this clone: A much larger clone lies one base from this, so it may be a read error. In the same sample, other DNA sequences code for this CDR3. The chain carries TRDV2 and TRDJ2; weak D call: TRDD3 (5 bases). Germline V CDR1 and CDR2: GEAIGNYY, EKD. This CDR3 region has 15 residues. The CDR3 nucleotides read TGTGCCTGTGACCCAGTCGGGGGTTTGACAGCACAGCTCTTCTTT. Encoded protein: CACDPVGGLTAQLFF.

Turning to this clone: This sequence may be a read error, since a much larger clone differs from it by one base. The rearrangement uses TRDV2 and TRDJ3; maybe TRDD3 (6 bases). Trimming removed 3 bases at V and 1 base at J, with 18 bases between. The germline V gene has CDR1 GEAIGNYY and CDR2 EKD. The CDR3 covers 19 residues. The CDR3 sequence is CACDPVGGDASWDTRQMFF. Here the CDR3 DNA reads TGTGCCTGTGACCCGGTTGGTGGGGATGCTTCCTGGGACACCCGACAGATGTTTTTC.

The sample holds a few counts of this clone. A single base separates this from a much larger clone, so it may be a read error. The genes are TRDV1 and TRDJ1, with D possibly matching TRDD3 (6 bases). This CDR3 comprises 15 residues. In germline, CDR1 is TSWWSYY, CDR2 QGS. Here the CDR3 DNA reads TGTGCTCTTGGGGAACTGGGGGACCTCACCAATAAACTCATCTTT. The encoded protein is CALGELGDLTNKLIF.

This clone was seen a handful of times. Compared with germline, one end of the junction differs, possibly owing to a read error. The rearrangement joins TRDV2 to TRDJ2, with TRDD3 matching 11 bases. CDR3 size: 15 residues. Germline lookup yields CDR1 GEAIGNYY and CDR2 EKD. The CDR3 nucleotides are TGTGCCTGTGACATACTGGGGGATAGGACAGCACGACTCTTCTTT. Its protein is CACDILGDRTARLFF.

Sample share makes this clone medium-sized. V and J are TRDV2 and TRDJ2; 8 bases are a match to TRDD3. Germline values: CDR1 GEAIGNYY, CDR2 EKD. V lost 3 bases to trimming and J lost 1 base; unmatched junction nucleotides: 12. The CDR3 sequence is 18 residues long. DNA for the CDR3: TGTGCCTGTGACCCCGTACTGGGGGCCCCGATTTTGACAGCACAACTCTTCTTT. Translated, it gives CACDPVLGAPILTAQLFF.

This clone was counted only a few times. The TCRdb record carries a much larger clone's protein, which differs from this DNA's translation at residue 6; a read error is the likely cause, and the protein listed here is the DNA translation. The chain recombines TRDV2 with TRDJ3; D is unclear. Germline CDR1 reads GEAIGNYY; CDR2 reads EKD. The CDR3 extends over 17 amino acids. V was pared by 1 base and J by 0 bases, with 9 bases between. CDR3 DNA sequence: TGTGCCTGTGACACGGAGGACCGCTCCTGGGACACCCGACAGATGTTTTTC. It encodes CACDTEDRSWDTRQMFF.

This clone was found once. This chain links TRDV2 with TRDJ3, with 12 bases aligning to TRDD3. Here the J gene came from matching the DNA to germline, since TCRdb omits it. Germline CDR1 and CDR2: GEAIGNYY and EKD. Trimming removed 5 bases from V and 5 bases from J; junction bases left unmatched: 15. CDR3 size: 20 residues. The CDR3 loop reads CACGGLYTGGYFGDTRQMFF. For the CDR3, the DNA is TGTGCCTGTGGCGGCTTGTATACTGGGGGATACTTCGGGGACACCCGACAGATGTTTTTC.

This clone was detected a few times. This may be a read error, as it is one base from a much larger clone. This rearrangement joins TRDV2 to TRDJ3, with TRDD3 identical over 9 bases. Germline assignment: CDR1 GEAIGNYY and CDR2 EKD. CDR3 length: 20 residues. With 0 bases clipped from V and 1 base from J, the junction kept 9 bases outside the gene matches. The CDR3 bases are TGTGCCTGTGACACCGTGCTGGGGGATGCGCGATCCTGGGACACCCGACAGATGTTTTTC. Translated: CACDTVLGDARSWDTRQMFF.